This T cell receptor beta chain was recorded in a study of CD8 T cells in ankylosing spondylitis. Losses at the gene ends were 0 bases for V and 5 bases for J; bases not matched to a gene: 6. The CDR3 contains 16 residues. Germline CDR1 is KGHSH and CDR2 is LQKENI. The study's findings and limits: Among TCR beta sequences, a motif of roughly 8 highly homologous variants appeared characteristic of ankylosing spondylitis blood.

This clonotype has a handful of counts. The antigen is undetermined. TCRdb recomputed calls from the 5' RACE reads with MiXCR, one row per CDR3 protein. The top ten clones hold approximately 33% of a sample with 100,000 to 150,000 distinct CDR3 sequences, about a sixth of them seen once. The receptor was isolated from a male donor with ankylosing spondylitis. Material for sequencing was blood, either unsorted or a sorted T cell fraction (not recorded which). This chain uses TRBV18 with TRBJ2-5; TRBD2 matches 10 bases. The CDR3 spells CASSPPILAGVETQYF. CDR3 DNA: TGTGCCAGCTCACCACCGATCCTAGCGGGAGTGGAGACCCAGTACTTC. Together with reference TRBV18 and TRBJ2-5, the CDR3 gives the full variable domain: NAGVMQNPRHLVRRRGQEARLRCSPMKGHSHVYWYRQLPEEGLKFMVYLQKENIIDESGMPKERFSAEFPKEGPSILRIQQVVRGDSAAYFCASSPPILAGVETQYFGPGTRLLVL.